What follows are 10 T cell receptor beta chains derived from one specimen sequenced in a study of tumor-infiltrating lymphocytes in oesophageal squamous cell carcinoma. TCRdb reprocessed the PCR reads via MiXCR and lists one record per CDR3 protein. Of about 21,000 distinct CDR3 sequences detected, approximately 40% appear once; the ten largest clones hold about an eighth. Input material: esophageal tumor tissue. All receptors come from a male donor with esophageal squamous cell carcinoma.

The rearrangement links TRBV19 to TRBJ1-5, with a possible D match to TRBD1 (6 bases). Germline-derived CDR1 and CDR2 are LNHDA and SQIVND (reference sequence). V dropped 3 bases and J dropped 0 bases, with 12 bases sitting between them. The CDR3 consists of 16 residues. The CDR3 nucleotides are TGTGCCAGTAGTATGCTCGGGGGCCCTAGCAATCAGCCCCAGCATTTT. Its translation: CASSMLGGPSNQPQHF. The full variable domain, with the rest looked up from reference TRBV19 and TRBJ1-5, is DGGITQSPKYLFRKEGQNVTLSCEQNLNHDAMYWYRQDPGQGLRLIYYSQIVNDFQKGDIAEGYSVSREKKESFPLTVTSAQKNPTAFYLCASSMLGGPSNQPQHFGDGTRLSIL.

The chain employs TRBV7-9 and TRBJ2-3, with D possibly being TRBD2 (5 bases). The J call is doubtful: the DNA matches TRBJ2-1 better. This CDR3 region has 14 residues. CDR1 SEHNR and CDR2 FQNEAQ come from the germline V gene (reference sequence). Here the CDR3 reads CASTPAWETYEQFF. The CDR3 region has the DNA TGTGCCAGCACCCCCGCCTGGGAGACCTACGAGCAGTTCTTC.

This clonotype was seen a few times. The V and J genes are TRBV29-1 and TRBJ1-1, with D unclear. Between the trimmed V and J ends, which lost 4 bases and 1 base, there was a span of 7 bases. Germline loops: CDR1 SQVTM, CDR2 ANQGSEA. The length of the CDR3 is 12 residues. The CDR3 DNA sequence: TGCAGCGTTGGGACGGGGAACACTGAAGCTTTCTTT. Translation gives CSVGTGNTEAFF.

To note about this clonotype: A much larger clone is a single base away; this may be a read error. V is TRBV28 and J is TRBJ2-7; D is possibly TRBD2 (5 bases). The J call may be mistaken, given a closer DNA end match to TRBJ2-1. This CDR3 has 11 residues. Germline V gene lookup returns CDR1 MDHEN and CDR2 SYDVKM. The CDR3 region has the DNA TGTGCCAGCACTGAGGGCTACGAGCAGTTCTTC. Translating gives CASTEGYEQFF.

This clonotype appeared a few times. The CDR3 carries no conserved terminal phenylalanine or tryptophan, so it likely arises from a read error. Because the CDR3's place on the DNA is in doubt, the DNA is left out and the CDR3 is given as listed by TCRdb. V usage is TRBV7-2 and J usage is TRBJ2-1; TRBD1, the table's D call, lacks a check against the DNA. The CDR3 comprises 17 residues, both ends counted. The V gene's germline CDR1 is SGHTA and CDR2 FQGNSA. This CDR3 reads CASSSRQGSLTPLHFGN.

The chain is built from TRBV4-1 and TRBJ1-1, with D maybe TRBD1 (6 bases). V shed 4 bases and J shed 2 bases, with 14 bases lying between them. CDR3 length: 15 residues. The germline V gene has CDR1 MGHRA and CDR2 YSYEKL. The CDR3 protein is CASSLGGGGNTEAFF. CDR3 nucleotide sequence: TGCGCCAGCAGCCTCGGGGGGGGCGGAAACACTGAAGCTTTCTTT.

The genes are TRBV7-2 and TRBJ2-5; unclear D gene. This CDR3 is 15 amino acids long. Between the trimmed V and J ends, which lost 5 bases and 11 bases, there was a span of 24 bases. Germline CDR1 is SGHTA and CDR2 is FQGNSA. CDR3 nucleotide sequence: TGTGCCAGCAGCCCAGACTCGACCAACTACAATGAGCAGTACTTC. Residues: CASSPDSTNYNEQYF.

This clonotype was recorded a few times. The rearrangement joins TRBV7-2 to TRBJ2-7; D is unclear. The CDR3 length is 12 residues. Germline CDR1 and CDR2: SGHTA and FQGNSA. Trimming stripped 5 bases from V and 5 bases from J, with 10 bases between. The CDR3 loop reads CASSPSRNEQYF. Here the CDR3 DNA reads TGTGCCAGCAGCCCTTCGAGGAACGAGCAGTACTTC.

The chain couples TRBV2 to TRBJ1-1, with D possibly being TRBD1 (5 bases). CDR1 is SNHLY and CDR2 is FYNNEI in the germline V gene. V lost 0 bases and J 6 bases, leaving 11 bases between the germline ends. The CDR3 has 14 residues. CDR3 region: CASSEAVMGAEAFF. Here the CDR3 DNA reads TGTGCCAGCAGTGAAGCGGTGATGGGGGCTGAAGCTTTCTTT.

This chain joins TRBV7-9 and TRBJ2-5; D gene unclear. There are 14 residues in the CDR3. The germline CDR1 and CDR2 sequences are SEHNR and FQNEAQ (reference sequence). V was pared by 2 bases and J by 5 bases, with 12 bases between. CDR3 DNA sequence: TGTGCCAGCAGCTTATCCACCGCCGGTGAGACCCAGTACTTC. It encodes CASSLSTAGETQYF.